The sequence of this TCR beta chain was determined in a study of blood T cells in healthy people across ages. This clonotype was found a few times. V shed 6 bases and J shed 5 bases, with 16 bases lying between them. This CDR3 has 15 residues. Sample-barcoded 5' priming and a J-beta primer mix drove a second PCR of roughly 7 to 11 cycles. One entry per CDR3 protein, called by TCRdb with MiXCR from the 5' RACE reads. Here the sample spans over a million distinct CDR3 sequences, under 30% being singletons. The sample was also reused in another study, on T cells of mothers and their children.

The chain has TRBV12-3 or TRBV12-4 and TRBJ2-2, with D perhaps given as TRBD1 or TRBD2 (5 bases each). The receptor was isolated from a girl aged 2-10 years in good health. Sample: blood. CDR3 sequence (DNA): TGTGCCAGCAGGTCAACCGGGACCCTGACCGGGGAGCTGTTTTTT. It translates to CASRSTGTLTGELFF.